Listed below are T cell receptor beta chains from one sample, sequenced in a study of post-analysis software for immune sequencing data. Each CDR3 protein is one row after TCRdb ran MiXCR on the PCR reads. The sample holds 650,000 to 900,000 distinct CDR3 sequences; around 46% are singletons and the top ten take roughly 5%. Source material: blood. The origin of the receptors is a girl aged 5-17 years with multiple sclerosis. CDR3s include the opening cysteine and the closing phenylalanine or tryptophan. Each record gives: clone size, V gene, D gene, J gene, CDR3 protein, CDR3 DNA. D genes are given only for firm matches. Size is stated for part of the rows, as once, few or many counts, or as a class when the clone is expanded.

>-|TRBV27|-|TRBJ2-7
CASSPSRGVSSYEQYF
TGTGCCAGCAGTCCCTCCCGCGGGGTTAGCTCCTACGAGCAGTACTTC
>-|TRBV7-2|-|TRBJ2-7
CASSLDTSGVREQYF
TGTGCCAGCAGCCTGGACACATCGGGAGTCCGCGAGCAGTACTTC
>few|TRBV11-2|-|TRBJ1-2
CASSPPGGFYGYTF
TGTGCCAGCAGCCCCCCCGGAGGGTTCTATGGCTACACCTTC
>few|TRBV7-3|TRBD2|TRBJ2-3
CASSLESGTSGTFTDTQYF
TGTGCCAGCAGCTTAGAATCCGGGACTAGCGGGACATTTACAGATACGCAGTATTTT
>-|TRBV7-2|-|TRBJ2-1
CASSLSGGFGHEQFF
TGTGCCAGCAGCTTATCTGGCGGGTTCGGCCATGAGCAGTTCTTC
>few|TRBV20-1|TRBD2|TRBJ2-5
CSARYGLAGGETQYF
TGCAGTGCTAGATACGGCCTAGCGGGAGGAGAGACCCAGTACTTC
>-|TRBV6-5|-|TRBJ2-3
CASSYSIDSTDTQYF
TGTGCCAGCAGTTACTCGATTGACAGCACAGATACGCAGTATTTT
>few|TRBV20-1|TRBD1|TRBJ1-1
CSARDDGTGKAFF
TGCAGTGCTAGAGACGACGGGACAGGGAAAGCTTTCTTT
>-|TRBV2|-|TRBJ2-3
CASSEARRGWDTDTQYF
TGTGCCAGCAGTGAAGCTCGCCGCGGGTGGGACACAGATACGCAGTATTTT
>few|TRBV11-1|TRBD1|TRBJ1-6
CASGQGKSPLHF
TGTGCCAGCGGACAGGGGAAATCACCCCTCCACTTT
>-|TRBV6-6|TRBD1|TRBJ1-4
CASREQGGSHEKLFF
TGTGCCAGCAGGGAACAGGGGGGATCCCACGAAAAACTGTTTTTT
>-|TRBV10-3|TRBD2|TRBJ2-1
CATEGEAGVAYNEQFF
TGTGCCACCGAGGGGGAAGCGGGAGTGGCCTACAATGAGCAGTTCTTC
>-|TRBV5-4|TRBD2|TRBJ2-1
CASSYGTSFPDEQFF
TGTGCCAGCAGCTATGGGACTAGCTTTCCCGATGAGCAGTTCTTC
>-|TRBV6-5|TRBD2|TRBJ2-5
CASSYFGSGNNEQYF
TGTGCCAGCAGTTACTTTGGTAGCGGGAACAATGAGCAGTACTTC
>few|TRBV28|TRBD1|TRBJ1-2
CASSWGGPRDSHYGYTF
TGTGCCAGCAGTTGGGGGGGTCCCCGGGACAGTCACTATGGCTACACCTTC
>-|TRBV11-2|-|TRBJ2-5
CASSLDLGEQETQYF
TGTGCCAGCAGCTTAGATCTGGGCGAACAAGAGACCCAGTACTTC
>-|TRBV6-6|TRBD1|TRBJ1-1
CASGRQGDEAFF
TGTGCCAGCGGCCGGCAGGGGGATGAAGCTTTCTTT
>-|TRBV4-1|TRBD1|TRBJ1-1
CASSQDGGTGDFTEAFF
TGCGCCAGCAGCCAAGATGGGGGGACAGGGGACTTCACTGAAGCTTTCTTT
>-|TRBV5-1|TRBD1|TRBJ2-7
CASSSRQGAGEQYF
TGCGCCAGCAGCTCCCGACAGGGGGCGGGAGAGCAGTACTTC
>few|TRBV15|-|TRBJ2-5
CATSRPGEPQETQYF
TGTGCCACCAGCCGACCAGGAGAACCACAAGAGACCCAGTACTTC
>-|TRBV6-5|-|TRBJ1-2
CASSSLTYHPRDGYTF
TGTGCCAGCAGTTCTCTAACGTACCACCCCCGTGATGGCTACACCTTC
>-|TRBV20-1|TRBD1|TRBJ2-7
CSARDRRAYEQYF
TGCAGTGCTAGGGACAGGAGAGCCTACGAGCAGTACTTC
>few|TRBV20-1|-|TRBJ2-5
CSASVLGLGETQYF
TGCAGTGCTAGCGTTCTGGGTCTCGGAGAGACCCAGTACTTC
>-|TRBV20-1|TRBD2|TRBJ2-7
CSASGAGGPSHEQYF
TGCAGTGCTAGTGGCGCGGGAGGGCCCTCCCACGAGCAGTACTTC
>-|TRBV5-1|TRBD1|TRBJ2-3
CASSPGGSITDTQYF
TGCGCCAGCAGCCCAGGGGGATCGATCACAGATACGCAGTATTTT
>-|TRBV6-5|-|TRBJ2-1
CASSRGAVNEQFF
TGTGCCAGCAGCCGGGGAGCAGTCAATGAGCAGTTCTTC
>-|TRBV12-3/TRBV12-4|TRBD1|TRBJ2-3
CASSPQGIPSTDTQYF
TGTGCCAGCAGTCCACAGGGGATACCGAGCACAGATACGCAGTATTTT
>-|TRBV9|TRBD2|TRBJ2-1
CASSPPGLAGAGEQFF
TGTGCCAGCAGCCCCCCTGGACTAGCGGGAGCGGGTGAGCAGTTCTTC
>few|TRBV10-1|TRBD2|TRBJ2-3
CASSELAGSTDTQYF
TGCGCCAGCAGTGAGCTAGCGGGCAGCACAGATACGCAGTATTTT
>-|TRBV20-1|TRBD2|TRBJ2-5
CSATPAGGPFETQYF
TGCAGTGCTACCCCAGCGGGAGGGCCCTTTGAGACCCAGTACTTC
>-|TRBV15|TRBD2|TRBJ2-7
CATSHTTSGRSGEQYF
TGTGCCACCAGCCATACGACTAGCGGGAGGTCAGGCGAGCAGTACTTC
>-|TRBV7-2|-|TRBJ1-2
CASTPSRGYIGGYTF
TGTGCCAGCACCCCGAGTCGGGGGTACATTGGAGGCTACACCTTC
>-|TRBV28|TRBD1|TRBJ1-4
CASSLWTGSEKLFF
TGTGCCAGCAGTTTATGGACAGGGAGTGAAAAACTGTTTTTT
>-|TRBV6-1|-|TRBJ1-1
CASILTAAVTEAFF
TGTGCCAGCATTTTGACAGCCGCGGTGACTGAAGCTTTCTTT
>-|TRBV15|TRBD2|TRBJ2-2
CATSRPLADTGELFF
TGTGCCACCAGCAGGCCACTAGCGGATACCGGGGAGCTGTTTTTT
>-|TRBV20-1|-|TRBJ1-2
CSARDAGQLYGYTF
TGCAGTGCTAGAGACGCCGGACAGCTTTATGGCTACACCTTC
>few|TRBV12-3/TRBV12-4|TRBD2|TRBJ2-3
CASSPRASGRDTQYF
TGTGCCAGCAGCCCTCGCGCTAGCGGGAGGGATACGCAGTATTTT
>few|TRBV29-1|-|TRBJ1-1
CSVRGPLNTEAFF
TGCAGCGTGAGGGGCCCTTTGAACACTGAAGCTTTCTTT
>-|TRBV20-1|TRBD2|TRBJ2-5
CSAPAASGRETQYF
TGCAGTGCCCCTGCCGCTAGCGGGAGGGAGACCCAGTACTTC
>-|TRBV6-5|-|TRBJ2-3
CASSYLGSATQYF
TGTGCCAGCAGTTATCTCGGGAGCGCTACGCAGTATTTT
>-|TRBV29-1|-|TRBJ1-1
CSVEVQGVGSEAFF
TGCAGCGTTGAAGTCCAGGGTGTGGGGTCTGAAGCTTTCTTT
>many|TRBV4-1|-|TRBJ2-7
CASSQGPSLSGQSNEQYF
TGCGCCAGCAGCCAAGGCCCCTCCCTGTCGGGGCAAAGCAACGAGCAGTACTTC
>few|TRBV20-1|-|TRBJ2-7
CSAEGDGSYEQYF
TGCAGTGCTGAAGGGGACGGCTCCTACGAGCAGTACTTC
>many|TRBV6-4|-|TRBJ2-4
CASSQGEGNIQYF
TGTGCCAGCAGCCAGGGAGAGGGAAACATTCAGTACTTC
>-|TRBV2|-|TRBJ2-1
CASSGILYQQFF
TGTGCCAGCAGTGGGATCCTATACCAACAGTTCTTC
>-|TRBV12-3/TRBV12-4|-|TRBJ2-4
CASSFPGINIQYF
TGTGCCAGCAGTTTTCCAGGGATAAACATTCAGTACTTC
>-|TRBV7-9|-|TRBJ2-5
CASIGLGETQYF
TGTGCCAGCATAGGGTTAGGGGAGACCCAGTACTTC